Sequencing of this TCR beta chain was carried out in a study of cytomegalovirus exposure and HLA in healthy donors. At the level of the study: Early release data held 75 million to 90 million unique TCRs from HLA-typed donors.

Vbeta (60) and Jbeta (13) primers were used in the PCR. Method: immunoSEQ multiplex PCR; TCRdb's copy keeps in-frame clones and lacks some. The data hold about 160,000 clones, with 80% to 90% observed a single time. Germline V gene data show CDR1 as SNHLY and CDR2 as FYNNEI. V was trimmed by 7 bases and J by 3 bases, leaving 16 bases between them. The CDR3 spans 15 residues. The source material was PBMCs. This TCR was recovered from a man in his forties or fifties in good health and CMV-seropositive. The genes are TRBV2 and TRBJ1-5, with D perhaps matching TRBD1 (5 bases). The CDR3 bases are TGTGCCAGCACCGAATGGGGGGGTTTCAATCAGCCCCAGCATTTT. Encoded protein: CASTEWGGFNQPQHF.